This T cell receptor (beta chain) was found in a study of cytomegalovirus exposure and HLA in healthy donors. Findings and limits, study-wide: Later work found most CMV-associated TCR beta chains apparently HLA-restricted. Earlier results showed most TCR beta V segments being productive about 90% or about 30% of the time.

Germline CDR1 and CDR2: SNHLY and FYNNEI. The CDR3 is made up of 14 amino acids. Trimming removed 10 bases at V and 2 bases at J, with 18 bases between. Remarks on this clone: Its target is unknown.

PCR involved 60 Vbeta and 13 Jbeta primers. The method was immunoSEQ multiplex PCR; TCRdb's version includes in-frame clones alone and lacks a portion of them. This table has about 170,000 clones, 85% appearing once. The material sequenced was PBMCs. This clonotype was obtained from a boy between 2 and 10 years old in good health and CMV-seronegative. This rearrangement joins TRBV2 to TRBJ2-7, with D maybe TRBD2 (7 bases). CDR3 region: CATGGGRFPYEQYF. The CDR3 coding sequence is TGTGCCACTGGGGGGGGCAGGTTCCCCTACGAGCAGTACTTC.